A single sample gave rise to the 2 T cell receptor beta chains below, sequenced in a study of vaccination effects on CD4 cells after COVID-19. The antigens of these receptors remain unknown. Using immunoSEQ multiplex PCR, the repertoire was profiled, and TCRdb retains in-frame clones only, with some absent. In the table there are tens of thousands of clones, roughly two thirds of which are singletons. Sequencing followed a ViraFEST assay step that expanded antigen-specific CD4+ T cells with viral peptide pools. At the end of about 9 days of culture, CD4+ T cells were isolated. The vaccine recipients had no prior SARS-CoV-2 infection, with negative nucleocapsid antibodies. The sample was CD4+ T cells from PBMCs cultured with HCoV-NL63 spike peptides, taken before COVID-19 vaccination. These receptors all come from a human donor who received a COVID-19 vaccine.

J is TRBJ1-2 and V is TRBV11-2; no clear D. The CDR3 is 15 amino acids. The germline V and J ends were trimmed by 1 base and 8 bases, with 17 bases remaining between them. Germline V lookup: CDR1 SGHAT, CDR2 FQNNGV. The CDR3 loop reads CASSLGGPRGSGYTF. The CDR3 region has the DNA TGTGCCAGCAGCTTAGGCGGGCCCCGAGGTTCCGGCTACACCTTC.

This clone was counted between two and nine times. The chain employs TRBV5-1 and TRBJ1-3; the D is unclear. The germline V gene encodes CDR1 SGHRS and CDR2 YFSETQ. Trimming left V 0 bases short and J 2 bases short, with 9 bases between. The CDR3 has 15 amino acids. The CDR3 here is CASSLAGRAGNTIYF. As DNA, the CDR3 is TGCGCCAGCAGCTTGGCCGGGAGGGCTGGAAACACCATATATTTT.